The entry below gives a single T cell receptor (beta chain) sequence along with its context. Its antigen is currently unknown. The data were taken from a study of long-term antiretroviral therapy in people with HIV. General study results and limits: Comparison with controls showed narrower CDR3 length ranges in HIV repertoires. Diversity measured after ART increased yet remained under transplant donor controls.

They ran version v3.0 of the immunoSEQ assay at survey level. Assay: immunoSEQ multiplex PCR; the TCRdb copy retains only in-frame clones and omits some. Among some 19,000 clones listed, about 80% were seen once. This CDR3 region has 11 residues. CDR1 is GTSNPN, CDR2 SVGIG, per germline (reference sequence). Trimming shortened V by 2 bases and J by 4 bases, and 6 bases separated the two germline ends. The J gene is TRBJ2-7, the V gene TRBV30; D call uncertain. Sample: unsorted PBMCs, taken 2.2 years after starting antiretroviral therapy. The clonotype comes from a man aged 50 to 60 with HIV. The CDR3 is CAWSHGYEQYF. In nucleotides, the CDR3 is TGTGCCTGGAGTCATGGTTACGAGCAGTACTTC.